This T cell receptor (beta chain) is drawn from a study of T cell responses to AZD1222 COVID-19 vaccine. Regarding the study as a whole: Repertoire sampling was restricted to post-peak T cell response timepoints. The CD4 TCRs associated with vaccination extended across spike and predominated at 160-218 and 743-854. White British ancestry dominated among donors, who included more females, and clonal diversity was possibly underestimated.

Repertoires were generated with immunoSEQ multiplex PCR, while TCRdb's copy carries only in-frame clones and drops some. The data show more than 250,000 clones, about 92% seen once. V lost 7 bases, J lost 6 bases, and 7 bases lay in between. Germline V gene data show CDR1 as ENHRY and CDR2 as SYGVKD. This CDR3 spans 11 amino acids. To note about this clone: Antigen unknown.

The receptor was derived from an adult in good health. This specimen was peripheral blood, taken on day 0 of AZD1222 vaccination. The V gene is TRBV10-3, the J gene TRBJ1-3, with D unclear. DNA of the CDR3: TGTGCCATCAACCAATTAAACACCATATATTTT. Protein sequence: CAINQLNTIYF.